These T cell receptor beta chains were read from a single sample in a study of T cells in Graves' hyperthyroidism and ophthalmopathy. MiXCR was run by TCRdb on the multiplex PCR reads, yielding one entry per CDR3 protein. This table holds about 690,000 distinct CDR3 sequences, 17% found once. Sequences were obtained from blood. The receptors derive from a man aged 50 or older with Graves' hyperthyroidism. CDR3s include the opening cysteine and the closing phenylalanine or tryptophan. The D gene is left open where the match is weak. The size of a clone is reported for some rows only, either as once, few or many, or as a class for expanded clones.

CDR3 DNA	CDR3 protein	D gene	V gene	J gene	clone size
TGCAGTGCTAGAGTAATGAGGGGGAACACTGAAGCTTTCTTT	CSARVMRGNTEAFF	-	TRBV20-1	TRBJ1-1	many
TGTGCCAGCAGCTTCCCGGGCAGGGGTGGAGAGACCCAGTACTTC	CASSFPGRGGETQYF	-	TRBV7-9	TRBJ2-5	many
TGCAGCCCCCTGTCAGCCGACCCTGGGCACAATGAGCAGTTCTTC	CSPLSADPGHNEQFF	-	TRBV20-1	TRBJ2-1	-
TGTGCCAGCAGCGTAGTTGGGACTAGCGGTGAGCAGTACTTC	CASSVVGTSGEQYF	TRBD2	TRBV9	TRBJ2-7	many
TGCAGCGTCCCCCCGATTAGCGGGAGCACAGATACGCAGTATTTT	CSVPPISGSTDTQYF	TRBD2	TRBV29-1	TRBJ2-3	-
TGTGCCAGCAGTGGCAGGACAGGGGCGGTTCTGGGCTACACCTTC	CASSGRTGAVLGYTF	TRBD1	TRBV28	TRBJ1-2	-
TGTGCCAGCAGTCCCCGCAGGGAAAAACTGTTTTTT	CASSPRREKLFF	-	TRBV12-3/TRBV12-4	TRBJ1-4	many
TGTGCCTGGAGTGTACCCGGACTAGCGAGCCACGAGCAGTACTTC	CAWSVPGLASHEQYF	TRBD2	TRBV30	TRBJ2-7	few
TGTGCCAGCAGCCCCGACATGTATAATTCACCCCTCCACTTT	CASSPDMYNSPLHF	-	TRBV7-9	TRBJ1-6	-
TGTGCCAGCAGTACCCGGACAGACTCCTACGAGCAGTACTTC	CASSTRTDSYEQYF	-	TRBV2	TRBJ2-7	many
TGTGCCACCAGCAGAGTAGCCTGGGACAGCTACGAGCAGTACTTC	CATSRVAWDSYEQYF	TRBD1	TRBV15	TRBJ2-7	-
TGTGCCAGTTGTCTAGGGACGGCTTCCTACGAGCAGTACTTC	CASCLGTASYEQYF	-	TRBV6-2/TRBV6-3	TRBJ2-7	few
TGTGCCAGCAGCGACCGGGGCCAGGGTGAGCAGTTCTTC	CASSDRGQGEQFF	-	TRBV9	TRBJ2-1	few
TGTGCCAGCTCACCACCGGTCGACCCTGAGCAGTTCTTC	CASSPPVDPEQFF	-	TRBV18	TRBJ2-1	many
TGTGCCTGGAGTCTAGCGGGAGATACGCAGTATTTT	CAWSLAGDTQYF	TRBD2	TRBV30	TRBJ2-3	few
TGTGCCAGCAGCGTAGCCGCCGGACTAGCAAACACCGGGGAGCTGTTTTTT	CASSVAAGLANTGELFF	TRBD2	TRBV9	TRBJ2-2	few
TGTGCCAGCAGCCAAGGGTTCGAGCAGTACTTC	CASSQGFEQYF	-	TRBV3-1	TRBJ2-7	-
TGTGCCAGTAGTCCCATGGGGAGCACTGAAGCTTTCTTT	CASSPMGSTEAFF	-	TRBV19	TRBJ1-1	few
TGCGCCAGCACACACACAGATACGCAGTATTTT	CASTHTDTQYF	-	TRBV10-2	TRBJ2-3	many
TGTGCCAGCAGTCTCCTCGGCAATTACAATGAGCAGTTCTTC	CASSLLGNYNEQFF	-	TRBV11-1	TRBJ2-1	many
TGTGCCTGGAGTTGGGTGCGGGGGTGGAGTAGGAACACTGAAGCTTTCTTT	CAWSWVRGWSRNTEAFF	-	TRBV30	TRBJ1-1	-
TGCAGTGCTAGGGGCTCCTACGAGCAGTACTTC	CSARGSYEQYF	-	TRBV20-1	TRBJ2-7	few
TGTGCCACCAGCAGAGTATTAGGGGCTACTAGCACAGATACGCAGTATTTT	CATSRVLGATSTDTQYF	-	TRBV15	TRBJ2-3	few
TGTGCCAGCAGTAATTCCGGGACTAGCGGGAGGCTTCCCTACAATGAGCAGTTCTTC	CASSNSGTSGRLPYNEQFF	TRBD2	TRBV28	TRBJ2-1	-
TGTGCCACCAGTGATTCCGCTAGCGGCCTACGCACAGATACGCAGTATTTT	CATSDSASGLRTDTQYF	TRBD2	TRBV11-3	TRBJ2-3	-
TGTGCCAGCCACAAGGGGAGCTCCTACAATGAGCAGTTCTTC	CASHKGSSYNEQFF	-	TRBV3-1	TRBJ2-1	-
TGTGCCAGCAGTTTGCGACAGGGGGCAGATACGCAGTATTTT	CASSLRQGADTQYF	TRBD1	TRBV28	TRBJ2-3	few
TGTGCCAGCAGTTACTCGAGACTAGCGGGAGCCTACGAGCAGTACTTC	CASSYSRLAGAYEQYF	TRBD2	TRBV6-2/TRBV6-3	TRBJ2-7	many
TGTGCCAGCAGCCCGGGACAGGGTACAGAGACCCAGTACTTC	CASSPGQGTETQYF	TRBD1	TRBV7-9	TRBJ2-5	many
TGTGCCAGCACCTACGTGAGGGCCACCTACGAGCAGTACTTC	CASTYVRATYEQYF	-	TRBV28	TRBJ2-7	-